This T cell receptor (beta chain) originates from a study of cytotoxic CD8 clonotypes in ibrutinib-treated CLL. The V segment lost 4 bases and the J segment 5 bases; nucleotides outside the gene matches: 7. Germline CDR1 SGHRS, CDR2 YFSETQ. This CDR3 contains 16 residues. Only in-frame clones appear in the TCRdb table, and some are missing; sequencing was by immunoSEQ multiplex PCR. The sample records about 84,000 clones, 86% being singletons. The clonotype originates from a human donor with chronic lymphocytic leukemia. V and J are TRBV5-1 and TRBJ2-2; 11 bases align to TRBD2. The source was PBMCs, collected before ibrutinib treatment. CDR3 residues: CASSESSGRRTGELFF. As DNA, the CDR3 is TGCGCCAGCAGCGAATCTAGCGGGAGGAGGACCGGGGAGCTGTTTTTT.